The sequence of this TCR beta chain was determined in a study of T-cell memory formation after mild COVID-19. The sample holds a few counts of this clonotype. Antigen: not known. The CDR3 runs to 14 residues. Trimming stripped 4 bases from V and 4 bases from J, with 16 bases between. Looked up from germline, CDR1 is GTSNPN and CDR2 is SVGIG (reference sequence). Constant-segment-primed 5'RACE gave TCR alpha and TCR beta cDNA libraries with sample barcodes and UMIs. Via MiXCR, TCRdb re-called the 5' RACE reads, giving one row per CDR3 protein. This table holds hundreds of thousands of distinct CDR3 sequences, 18% found once. Whole-study findings and limits: Contracting CD4+ clones were located mainly in CM and EM, and CD8+ clones in EMRA. Prior to infection, memory already included some responding clones, suggesting cross-reactive memory joined.

The chain links TRBV30 to TRBJ1-2; D remains ambiguous. This clonotype was obtained from a young man who had mild COVID-19 (a few samples of this study predate the infection). Cell type and time point are not known. The material sequenced was PBMCs or a T cell subset sorted from them (not recorded which). CDR3 in amino acids: CAWTLRGLSYGYTF. As DNA, the CDR3 is TGTGCCTGGACGCTGCGGGGTTTATCCTATGGCTACACCTTC.